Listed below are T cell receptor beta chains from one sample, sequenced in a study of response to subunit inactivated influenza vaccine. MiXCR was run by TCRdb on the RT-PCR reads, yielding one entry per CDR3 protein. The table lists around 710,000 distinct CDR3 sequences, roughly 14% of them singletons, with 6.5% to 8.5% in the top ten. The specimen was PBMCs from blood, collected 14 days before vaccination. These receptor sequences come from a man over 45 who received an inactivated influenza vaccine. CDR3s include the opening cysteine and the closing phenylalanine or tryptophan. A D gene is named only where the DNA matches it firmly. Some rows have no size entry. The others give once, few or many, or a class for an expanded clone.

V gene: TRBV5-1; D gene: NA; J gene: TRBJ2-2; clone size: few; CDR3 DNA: TGCGCCAGCATGGTTGGGGGTACCGGGGAGCTGTTTTTT; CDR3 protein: CASMVGGTGELFF
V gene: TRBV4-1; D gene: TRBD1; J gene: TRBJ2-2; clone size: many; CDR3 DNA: TGCGCCAGCAGGCAGGACAGGGGGAACACCGGGGAGCTGTTTTTT; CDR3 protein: CASRQDRGNTGELFF
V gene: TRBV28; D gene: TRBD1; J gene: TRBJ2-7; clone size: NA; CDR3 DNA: TGTGCCAGCAGGTCGGGACAGGGGGGCGAGCAGTACTTC; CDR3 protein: CASRSGQGGEQYF
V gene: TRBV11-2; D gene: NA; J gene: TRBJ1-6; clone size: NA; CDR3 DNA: TGTGCCAGCAGCTTAGGAAGGTTCAGGGCGGGTTCACCCCTCCACTTT; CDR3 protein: CASSLGRFRAGSPLHF
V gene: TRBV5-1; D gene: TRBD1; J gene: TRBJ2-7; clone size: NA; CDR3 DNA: TGCGCCAGCAGCGCCGGACAGGGGGAAATCTTCCACGAGCAGTACTTC; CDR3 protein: CASSAGQGEIFHEQYF
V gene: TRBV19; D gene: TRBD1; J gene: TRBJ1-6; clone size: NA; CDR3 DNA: TGTGCCAGTAGTTGGGACAGGGGGAATAATTCACCCCTCCACTTT; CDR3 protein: CASSWDRGNNSPLHF
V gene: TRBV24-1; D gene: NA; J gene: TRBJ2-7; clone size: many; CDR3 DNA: TGTGCCACCGCCCAAGATTACGAGCAGTACTTC; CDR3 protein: CATAQDYEQYF
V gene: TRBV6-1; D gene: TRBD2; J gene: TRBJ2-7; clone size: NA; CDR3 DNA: TGTGCCACCAATATCCTAGCGGGAGCCGCCTACGAGCAGTACTTC; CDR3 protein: CATNILAGAAYEQYF
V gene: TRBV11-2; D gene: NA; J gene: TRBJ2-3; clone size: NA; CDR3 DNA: TGTGCCAGCAGCTCTGGGCAGGGCCTCTTTGATACGCAGTATTTT; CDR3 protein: CASSSGQGLFDTQYF
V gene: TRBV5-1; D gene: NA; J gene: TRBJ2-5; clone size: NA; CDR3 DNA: TGCGCCAGCAGCTTGGTCCCTGTGGGAGAGACCCAGTACTTC; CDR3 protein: CASSLVPVGETQYF
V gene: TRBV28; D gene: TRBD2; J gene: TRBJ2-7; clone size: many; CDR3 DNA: TGTGCCAGCCGAGCGGGAGGTCCCTCCTACGAGCAGTACTTC; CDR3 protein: CASRAGGPSYEQYF